Below are 23 T cell receptor beta chains sequenced from a single sample in a study of T cell responses to AZD1222 COVID-19 vaccine (dated by TCRdb to the early 2020s). Library preparation was by the immunoSEQ multiplex PCR assay. In TCRdb, the immuneACCESS table is reduced to in-frame sequences with V and J assigned. These tables do not hold every clone; where another copy was compared, an unresolved V gene accounts for under half, and the others remain unexplained. The sample table contains 120,000 or so clones; only one count was recorded for 90% of them. 4% to 5.5% of the sample is held by the ten biggest clonotypes. The label giving this sample's time point can be read as: baseline before first vaccination. Per the publication, the treatment or condition label means: meningococcal conjugate vaccine given as trial control. The sequencing here drew on peripheral blood, taken on day 0 of MenACWY control vaccination. These receptors originate from an adult in good health.

The V gene is TRBV3-1 (or the pseudogene TRBV3-2), the J gene TRBJ2-5, with D perhaps TRBD1 (6 bases). Trimming stripped 1 base from V and 6 bases from J, with 12 bases between. The V gene's germline CDR1 is LGHDT and CDR2 YNNKEL (reference sequence). The CDR3 length is 14 residues. Here the CDR3 reads CASSQVGGRKTQYF. The CDR3 coding sequence is TGTGCCAGCAGCCAAGTTGGGGGCAGGAAGACCCAGTACTTC.

V is TRBV6-5 and J is TRBJ2-7; 8 nucleotides match TRBD2. The ends lost 10 bases at V and 6 bases at J; junction bases unmatched: 17. Germline assignment: CDR1 MNHEY and CDR2 SVGAGI. This CDR3 spans 15 amino acids. CDR3 residues: CATRRGTSGFREQYF. DNA for the CDR3: TGTGCCACCCGTCGGGGGACTAGTGGTTTTCGCGAGCAGTACTTC.

The chain employs TRBV24-1 and TRBJ2-2; D possibly corresponds to TRBD1 (6 bases). There are 15 residues in the CDR3. Germline CDR1 reads KGHDR; CDR2 reads SFDVKD. The V and J ends lost 3 bases and 5 bases respectively, with 12 bases between them. Here the CDR3 DNA reads TGTGCCACCAGTGATGGACAGCCCCTAACCGGGGAGCTGTTTTTT. It encodes CATSDGQPLTGELFF.

This chain uses TRBV11-2 with TRBJ2-1, with 10 positions matching TRBD2. This CDR3 has 15 residues. Germline CDR1 is SGHAT and CDR2 is FQNNGV. V trimming: 5 bases; J trimming: 4 bases; junction bases outside the gene matches: 5. The CDR3 spells CASSQTSGDYNEQFF. The DNA of the CDR3 is TGTGCCAGCAGCCAAACTAGCGGGGATTACAATGAGCAGTTCTTC.

The chain uses TRBV6-6 and TRBJ2-7, with TRBD2 as a possible D gene (6 bases). Trimming shortened V by 4 bases and J by 2 bases, and 12 bases separated the two germline ends. CDR1 MNHNY and CDR2 SVGAGI come from the germline V gene (reference sequence). The CDR3 spans 14 residues. The CDR3 is CASSLTGAAYEQYF. Here the CDR3 DNA reads TGTGCCAGCAGTTTGACGGGAGCTGCCTACGAGCAGTACTTC.

This clone was picked up one time. The chain couples TRBV28 to TRBJ2-6; 10 bases match TRBD1. CDR3 length: 17 amino acids. CDR1 is MDHEN and CDR2 is SYDVKM in the germline V gene. Trimming cost V 6 bases and J 0 bases; bases outside gene matches: 5. The CDR3 DNA reads TGTGCCAGCAGGGAAGACAGGGGGCACTCTGGGGCCAACGTCCTGACTTTC. This codes for CASREDRGHSGANVLTF. Together with reference TRBV28 and TRBJ2-6, the CDR3 gives the full variable domain: DVKVTQSSRYLVKRTGEKVFLECVQDMDHENMFWYRQDPGLGLRLIYFSYDVKMKEKGDIPEGYSVSREKKERFSLILESASTNQTSMYLCASREDRGHSGANVLTFGAGSRLTVL.

This clone was seen a single time. V is TRBV18 and J is TRBJ2-5, with 7 bases identical to TRBD1. Germline trimming cut 0 bases from V and 5 bases from J; bases unmatched to any gene: 6. Germline CDR1 reads KGHSH; CDR2 reads LQKENI. CDR3 length equals 15 residues. CDR3 bases: TGTGCCAGCTCACCACCTCACAGGGGCGGGGAGACCCAGTACTTC. It translates to CASSPPHRGGETQYF.

The J gene is TRBJ2-2, the V gene TRBV9; D is undetermined. Per germline, CDR1 SGDLS and CDR2 YYNGEE. The CDR3 length is 13 residues. V was trimmed by 4 bases and J by 5 bases, leaving 9 bases between them. The CDR3: CASSPQYTGELFF. The DNA of the CDR3 is TGTGCCAGCAGCCCCCAATATACCGGGGAGCTGTTTTTT.

The CDR3 DNA follows: TGTGCCTGGAGTAGGGGAAAGTACTCCTACGAGCAGTACTTC. Translated, it gives CAWSRGKYSYEQYF. The rearrangement joins TRBV30 to TRBJ2-7, with D perhaps matching TRBD1 (5 bases). The CDR3 is 14 amino acids. CDR1 is GTSNPN, CDR2 SVGIG, per germline (reference sequence). V lost 2 bases and J 0 bases, leaving 11 bases between the germline ends.

About this clone itself: The sample has other DNA sequences that encode this CDR3 too. The CDR3 DNA reads TGTGCCTGGGCGGGGAGTCTCCAGGGCTACGAGCAGTACTTC. Translating it yields CAWAGSLQGYEQYF. The gene calls are TRBV30 and TRBJ2-7; tentatively, D is TRBD2 (6 bases). The CDR3 is 14 residues long. V gave up 5 bases and J gave up 3 bases, with 17 bases separating them. Germline values: CDR1 GTSNPN, CDR2 SVGIG (reference sequence).

V gene TRBV28 combines with J gene TRBJ2-3; the D call may be TRBD1 or TRBD2 (5 bases each). V was trimmed by 6 bases and J by 1 base, leaving 17 bases between them. Germline lookup yields CDR1 MDHEN and CDR2 SYDVKM. CDR3 length: 16 amino acids. In DNA form, the CDR3 reads TGTGCCAGCAGATCTCCCCCCGGGGCTGGCACAGATACGCAGTATTTT. Translating it yields CASRSPPGAGTDTQYF. Complete variable domain (other parts from reference TRBV28 and TRBJ2-3): DVKVTQSSRYLVKRTGEKVFLECVQDMDHENMFWYRQDPGLGLRLIYFSYDVKMKEKGDIPEGYSVSREKKERFSLILESASTNQTSMYLCASRSPPGAGTDTQYFGPGTRLTVL.

The chain carries TRBV27 and TRBJ2-2; 9 nucleotides line up with TRBD2. The V and J ends lost 2 bases and 8 bases, in that order; junction bases with no gene match: 6. Germline CDR1 is MNHEY and CDR2 is SMNVEV (reference sequence). The length of the CDR3 is 15 residues. The CDR3: CASSLAGGPYGELFF. The CDR3 DNA reads TGTGCCAGCAGTTTAGCGGGAGGGCCCTATGGGGAGCTGTTTTTT.

The chain recombines TRBV7-6 with TRBJ2-3, with D maybe TRBD1 (5 bases). Germline V gene lookup returns CDR1 SGHVS and CDR2 FNYEAQ. The CDR3 runs to 15 residues. The V and J ends lost 0 bases and 4 bases respectively, with 11 bases between them. This CDR3 reads CASSLAPRVADTQYF. CDR3 in DNA: TGTGCCAGCAGCTTAGCGCCCAGGGTTGCAGATACGCAGTATTTT.

V usage is TRBV27 and J usage is TRBJ1-2, with 11 nucleotides matching TRBD1. V dropped 5 bases and J dropped 4; count of bases not matched to a gene: 12. The CDR3 loop spans 17 amino acids. Germline V gene data show CDR1 as MNHEY and CDR2 as SMNVEV (reference sequence). CDR3 DNA sequence: TGTGCCAGCAGTCTCGCCTCCGGGACAGGGGGACTCTATGGCTACACCTTC. Protein sequence: CASSLASGTGGLYGYTF.

CDR3: CASSLAGQTYEKLFF. CDR3 in DNA: TGTGCCAGCAGCTTAGCGGGACAGACCTATGAAAAACTGTTTTTT. V gene TRBV7-2 combines with J gene TRBJ1-4, with 7 positions matching TRBD1. From germline, CDR1 is SGHTA and CDR2 FQGNSA. V shed 0 bases, J shed 6 bases, and the junction held 4 bases outside the gene matches. The length of the CDR3 is 15 residues.

The chain couples TRBV5-6 to TRBJ1-2; D possibly corresponds to TRBD1 (5 bases). CDR3 length: 15 amino acids. Trimming stripped 0 bases from V and 0 bases from J, with 9 bases between. Germline V gene lookup returns CDR1 SGHDT and CDR2 YYEEEE. The CDR3 bases are TGTGCCAGCAGCTTGGGAGACAGAACTAACTATGGCTACACCTTC. Its protein is CASSLGDRTNYGYTF.

This rearrangement joins TRBV24-1 to TRBJ2-4, with D possibly matching TRBD2 (5 bases). Germline lookup yields CDR1 KGHDR and CDR2 SFDVKD. The CDR3 covers 14 residues. Between the trimmed V and J ends, which lost 10 bases and 9 bases, there was a span of 21 bases. The CDR3 protein is CATAGADPGGIQYF. The CDR3 DNA reads TGTGCCACTGCCGGAGCGGACCCCGGAGGCATTCAGTACTTC.

The chain uses TRBV28 and TRBJ2-3, with TRBD2 identical over 15 bases. Germline CDR1 is MDHEN and CDR2 is SYDVKM. V shed 3 bases, J shed 1 base, and the junction held 5 bases outside the gene matches. The CDR3 spans 18 residues. The CDR3 DNA sequence: TGTGCCAGCAGTTTCGGACTAGCGGGAGGGCCCGGCACAGATACGCAGTATTTT. Residues: CASSFGLAGGPGTDTQYF. The variable domain in full, with the rest retrieved from reference TRBV28 and TRBJ2-3, is DVKVTQSSRYLVKRTGEKVFLECVQDMDHENMFWYRQDPGLGLRLIYFSYDVKMKEKGDIPEGYSVSREKKERFSLILESASTNQTSMYLCASSFGLAGGPGTDTQYFGPGTRLTVL.

V usage is TRBV5-1 and J usage is TRBJ2-3, with 12 bases matching TRBD2. This CDR3 spans 18 amino acids. Germline V lookup: CDR1 SGHRS, CDR2 YFSETQ. The trim removed 4 bases at V and 1 base at J, leaving 10 bases unmatched. In nucleotides, the CDR3 is TGCGCCAGCAGCACCCGAAGGACTAGCGGGAAAGGCACAGATACGCAGTATTTT. It translates to CASSTRRTSGKGTDTQYF.

V usage is TRBV7-9 and J usage is TRBJ1-6; D may be TRBD1 (6 bases). The V end was cut by 5 bases, the J end by 0 bases, with 8 bases between. The CDR3 runs 15 residues. Germline V CDR1 and CDR2: SEHNR, FQNEAQ (reference sequence). CDR3 in amino acids: CASSARGSYNSPLHF. The CDR3 coding sequence is TGTGCCAGCAGCGCCAGGGGCTCCTATAATTCACCCCTCCACTTT.

In this sample, this clone turned up once. The J gene is TRBJ1-4, the V gene TRBV7-6; 7 positions match TRBD1. V was pared by 1 base and J by 1 base, with 3 bases of the junction left unmatched. This CDR3 has 16 amino acids. Per germline, CDR1 SGHVS and CDR2 FNYEAQ. The DNA of the CDR3 is TGTGCCAGCAGCTTAGTTCCAGGGGGAACTAATGAAAAACTGTTTTTT. It is translated as CASSLVPGGTNEKLFF.

The chain recombines TRBV4-2 with TRBJ1-2; D gene uncertain. The V and J ends lost 6 bases and 2 bases respectively, with 10 bases between them. Germline V gene sequence: CDR1 LGHNA, CDR2 YNFKEQ. The CDR3 covers 13 residues. The CDR3: CASRRFGNYGYTF. Written as DNA, the CDR3 is TGTGCCAGCAGGCGATTCGGGAACTATGGCTACACCTTC.

The chain links TRBV5-8 to TRBJ1-5; no reliable D call. The CDR3 extends over 15 amino acids. Germline loops: CDR1 SGHTS, CDR2 YDEGEE. Trimming shortened V by 1 base and J by 2 bases, and 10 bases separated the two germline ends. The CDR3 is CASSLLRQGNQPQHF. The CDR3 nucleotides read TGTGCCAGCAGCTTGCTGCGGCAGGGCAATCAGCCCCAGCATTTT.